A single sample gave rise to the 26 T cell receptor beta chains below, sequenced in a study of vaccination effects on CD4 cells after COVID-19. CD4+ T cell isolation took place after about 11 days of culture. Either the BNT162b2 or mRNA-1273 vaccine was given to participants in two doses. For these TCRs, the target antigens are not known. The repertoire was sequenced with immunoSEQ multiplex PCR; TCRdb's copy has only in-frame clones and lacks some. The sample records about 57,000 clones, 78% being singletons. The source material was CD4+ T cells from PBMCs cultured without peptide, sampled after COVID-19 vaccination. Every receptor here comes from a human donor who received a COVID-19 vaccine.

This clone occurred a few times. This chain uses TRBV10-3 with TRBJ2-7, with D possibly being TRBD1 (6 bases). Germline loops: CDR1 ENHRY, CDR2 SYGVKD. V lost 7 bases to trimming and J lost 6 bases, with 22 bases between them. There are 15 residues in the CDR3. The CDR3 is CAIKEGTTASGEQYF. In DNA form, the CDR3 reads TGTGCCATCAAAGAAGGGACAACCGCCAGTGGCGAGCAGTACTTC.

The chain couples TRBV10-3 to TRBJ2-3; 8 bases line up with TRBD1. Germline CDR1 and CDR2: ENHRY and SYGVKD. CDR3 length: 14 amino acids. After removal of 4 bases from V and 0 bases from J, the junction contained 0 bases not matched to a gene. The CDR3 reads CAISGQGSTDTQYF. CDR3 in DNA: TGTGCCATCAGTGGACAGGGGAGCACAGATACGCAGTATTTT.

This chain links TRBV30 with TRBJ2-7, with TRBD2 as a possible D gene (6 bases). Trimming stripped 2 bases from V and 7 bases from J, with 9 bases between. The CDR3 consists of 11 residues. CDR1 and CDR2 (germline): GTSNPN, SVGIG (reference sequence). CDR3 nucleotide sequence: TGTGCCTGGAGTAAAGCGGGTGAGCAGTACTTC. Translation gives CAWSKAGEQYF.

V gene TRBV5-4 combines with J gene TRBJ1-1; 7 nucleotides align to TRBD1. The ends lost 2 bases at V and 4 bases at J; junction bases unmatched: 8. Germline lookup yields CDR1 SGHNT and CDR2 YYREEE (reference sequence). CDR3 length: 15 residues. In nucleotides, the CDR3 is TGTGCCAGCAGCTTACGACAGGGAGGGGGCACTGAAGCTTTCTTT. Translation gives CASSLRQGGGTEAFF. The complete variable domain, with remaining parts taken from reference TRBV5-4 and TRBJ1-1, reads ETGVTQSPTHLIKTRGQQVTLRCSSQSGHNTVSWYQQALGQGPQFIFQYYREEENGRGNFPPRFSGLQFPNYSSELNVNALELDDSALYLCASSLRQGGGTEAFFGQGTRLTVV.

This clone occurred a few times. The DNA for the CDR3 is TGTGCCAGCACAAGACAGGGAGACTATGGCTACACCTTC. Residues: CASTRQGDYGYTF. J is TRBJ1-2 and V is TRBV2; 7 nucleotides line up with TRBD1. This CDR3 spans 13 amino acids. Per germline, CDR1 SNHLY and CDR2 FYNNEI. Losses at the gene ends were 7 bases for V and 3 bases for J; bases not matched to a gene: 5.

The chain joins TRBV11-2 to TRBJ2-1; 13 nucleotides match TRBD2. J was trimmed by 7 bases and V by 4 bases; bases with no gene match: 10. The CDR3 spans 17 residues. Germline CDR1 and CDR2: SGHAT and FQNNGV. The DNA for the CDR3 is TGTGCCAGCAGCTCCAGACTAGCGGGGGGTCCAGATAATGAGCAGTTCTTC. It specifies CASSSRLAGGPDNEQFF.

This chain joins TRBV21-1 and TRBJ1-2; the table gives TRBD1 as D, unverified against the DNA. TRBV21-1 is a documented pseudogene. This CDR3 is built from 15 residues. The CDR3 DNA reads TGTGCCAGCGTTCGTTCGGGACAGGGAGTGGATGGCTACACCTTC. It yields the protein CASVRSGQGVDGYTF.

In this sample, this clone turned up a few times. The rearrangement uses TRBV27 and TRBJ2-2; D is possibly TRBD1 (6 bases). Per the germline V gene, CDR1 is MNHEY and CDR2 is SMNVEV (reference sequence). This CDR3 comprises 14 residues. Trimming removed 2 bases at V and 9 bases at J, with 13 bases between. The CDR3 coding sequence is TGTGCCAGCAGTTTAGGCTGGGGGCCGAGGGAGCTGTTTTTT. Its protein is CASSLGWGPRELFF.

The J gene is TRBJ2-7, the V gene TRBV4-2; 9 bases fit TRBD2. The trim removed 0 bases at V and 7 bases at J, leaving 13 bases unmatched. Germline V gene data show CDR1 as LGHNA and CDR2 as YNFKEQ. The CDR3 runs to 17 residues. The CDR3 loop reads CASSQDPRRGGLREQYF. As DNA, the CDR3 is TGTGCCAGCAGCCAAGACCCTCGGCGGGGGGGTCTACGGGAGCAGTACTTC.

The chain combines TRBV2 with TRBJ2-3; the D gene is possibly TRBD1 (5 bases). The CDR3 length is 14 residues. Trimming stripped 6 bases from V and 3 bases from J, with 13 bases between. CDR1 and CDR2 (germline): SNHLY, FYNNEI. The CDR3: CASRDTGRTDTQYF. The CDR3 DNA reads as TGTGCCAGCAGGGACACCGGACGTACAGATACGCAGTATTTT. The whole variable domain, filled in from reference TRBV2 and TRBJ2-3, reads EPEVTQTPSHQVTQMGQEVILRCVPISNHLYFYWYRQILGQKVEFLVSFYNNEISEKSEIFDDQFSVERPDGSNFTLKIRSTKLEDSAMYFCASRDTGRTDTQYFGPGTRLTVL.

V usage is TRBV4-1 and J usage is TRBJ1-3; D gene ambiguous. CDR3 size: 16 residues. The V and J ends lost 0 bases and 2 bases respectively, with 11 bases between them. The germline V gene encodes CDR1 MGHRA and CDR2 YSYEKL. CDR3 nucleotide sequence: TGCGCCAGCAGCCAAGACTGGCCCGGGGCTGGAAACACCATATATTTT. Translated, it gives CASSQDWPGAGNTIYF.

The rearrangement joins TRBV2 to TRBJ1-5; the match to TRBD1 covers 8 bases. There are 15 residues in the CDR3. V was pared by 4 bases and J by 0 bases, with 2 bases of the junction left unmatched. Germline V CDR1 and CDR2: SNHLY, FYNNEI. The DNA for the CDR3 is TGTGCCAGCAGTGTACAGGGGGATAGCAATCAGCCCCAGCATTTT. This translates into CASSVQGDSNQPQHF.

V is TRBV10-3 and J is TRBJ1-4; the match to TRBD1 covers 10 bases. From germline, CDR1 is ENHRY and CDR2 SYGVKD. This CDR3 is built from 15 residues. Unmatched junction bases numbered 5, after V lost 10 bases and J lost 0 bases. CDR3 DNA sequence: TGTGCCACCTCCGGGACAGGGGCAACTAATGAAAAACTGTTTTTT. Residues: CATSGTGATNEKLFF.

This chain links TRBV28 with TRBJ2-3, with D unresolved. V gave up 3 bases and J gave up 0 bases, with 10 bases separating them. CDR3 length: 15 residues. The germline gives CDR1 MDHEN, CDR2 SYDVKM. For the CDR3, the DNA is TGTGCCAGCAGTTTGGCTAGTAAAAGCACAGATACGCAGTATTTT. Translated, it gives CASSLASKSTDTQYF.

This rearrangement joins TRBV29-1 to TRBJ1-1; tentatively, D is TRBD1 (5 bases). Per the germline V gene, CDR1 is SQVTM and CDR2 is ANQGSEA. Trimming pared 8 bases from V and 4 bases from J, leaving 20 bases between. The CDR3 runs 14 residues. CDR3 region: CSSNRGPEGTEAFF. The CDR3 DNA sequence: TGCAGCTCTAATAGGGGCCCCGAAGGCACTGAAGCTTTCTTT.

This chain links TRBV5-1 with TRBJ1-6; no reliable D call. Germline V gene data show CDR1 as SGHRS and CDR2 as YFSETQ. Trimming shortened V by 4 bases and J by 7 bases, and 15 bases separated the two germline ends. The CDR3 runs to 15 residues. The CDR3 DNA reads TGCGCCAGCAGCGCTACCGGGAAGATCAATTCACCCCTCCACTTT. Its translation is CASSATGKINSPLHF.

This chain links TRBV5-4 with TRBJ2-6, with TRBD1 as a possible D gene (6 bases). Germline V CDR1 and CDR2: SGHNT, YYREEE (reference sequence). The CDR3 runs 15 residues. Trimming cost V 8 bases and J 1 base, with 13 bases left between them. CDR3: CASGGQGSGANVLTF. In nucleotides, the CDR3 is TGTGCCAGTGGGGGCCAGGGTTCTGGGGCCAACGTCCTGACTTTC.

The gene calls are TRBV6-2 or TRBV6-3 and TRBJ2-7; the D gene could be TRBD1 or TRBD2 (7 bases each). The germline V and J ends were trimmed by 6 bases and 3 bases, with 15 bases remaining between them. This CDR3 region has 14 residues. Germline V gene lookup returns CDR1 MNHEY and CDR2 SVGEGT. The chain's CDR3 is CASRYQGGVYEQYF. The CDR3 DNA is TGTGCCAGCAGGTACCAGGGGGGGGTCTACGAGCAGTACTTC.

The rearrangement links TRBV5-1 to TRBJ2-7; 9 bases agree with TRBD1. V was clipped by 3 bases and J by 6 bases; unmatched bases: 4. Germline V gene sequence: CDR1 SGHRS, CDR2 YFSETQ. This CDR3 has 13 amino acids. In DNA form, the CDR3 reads TGCGCCAGCAGCTGGGACAGGGTAGGCGAGCAGTACTTC. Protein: CASSWDRVGEQYF.

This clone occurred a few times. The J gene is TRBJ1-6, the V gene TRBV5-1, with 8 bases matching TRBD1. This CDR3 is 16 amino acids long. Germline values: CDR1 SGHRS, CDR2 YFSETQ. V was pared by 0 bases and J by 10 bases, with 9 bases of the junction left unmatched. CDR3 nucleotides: TGCGCCAGCAGCTTGGTGGTCGGACAGGGAGGGTCACCCCTCCACTTT. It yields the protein CASSLVVGQGGSPLHF.

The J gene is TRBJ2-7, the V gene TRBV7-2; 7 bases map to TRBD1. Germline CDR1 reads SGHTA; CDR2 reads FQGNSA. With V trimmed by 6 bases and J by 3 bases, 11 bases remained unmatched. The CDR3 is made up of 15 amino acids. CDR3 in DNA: TGTGCCAGCAGTTCAGAGACAGGGAGCAACTACGAGCAGTACTTC. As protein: CASSSETGSNYEQYF.

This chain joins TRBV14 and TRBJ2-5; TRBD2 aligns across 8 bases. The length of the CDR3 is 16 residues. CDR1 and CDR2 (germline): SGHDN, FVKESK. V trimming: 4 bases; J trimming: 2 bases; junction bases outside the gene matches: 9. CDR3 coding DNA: TGTGCCAGCAGCCGCCTGGGAGCGGGAGTTCAAGAGACCCAGTACTTC. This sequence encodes CASSRLGAGVQETQYF.

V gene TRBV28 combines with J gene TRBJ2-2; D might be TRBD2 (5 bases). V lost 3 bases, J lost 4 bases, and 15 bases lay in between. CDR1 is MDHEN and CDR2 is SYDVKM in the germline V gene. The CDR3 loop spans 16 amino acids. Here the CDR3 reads CASSFGVGVGTGELFF. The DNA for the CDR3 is TGTGCCAGCAGTTTCGGGGTGGGAGTGGGCACCGGGGAGCTGTTTTTT. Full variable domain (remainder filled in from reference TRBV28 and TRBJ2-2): DVKVTQSSRYLVKRTGEKVFLECVQDMDHENMFWYRQDPGLGLRLIYFSYDVKMKEKGDIPEGYSVSREKKERFSLILESASTNQTSMYLCASSFGVGVGTGELFFGEGSRLTVL.

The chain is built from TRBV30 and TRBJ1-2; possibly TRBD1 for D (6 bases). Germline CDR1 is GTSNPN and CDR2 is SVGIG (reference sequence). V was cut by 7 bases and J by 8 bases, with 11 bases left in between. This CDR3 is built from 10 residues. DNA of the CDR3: TGTGCCTTAATGCAGGGGGGCTACACCTTC. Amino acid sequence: CALMQGGYTF.

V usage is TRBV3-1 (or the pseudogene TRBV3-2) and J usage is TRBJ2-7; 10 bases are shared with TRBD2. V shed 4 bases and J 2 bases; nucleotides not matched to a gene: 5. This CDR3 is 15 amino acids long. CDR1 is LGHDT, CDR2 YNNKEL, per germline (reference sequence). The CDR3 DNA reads TGTGCCAGCAGCCCAACTAGCGGGGCGACCTACGAGCAGTACTTC. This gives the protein CASSPTSGATYEQYF.

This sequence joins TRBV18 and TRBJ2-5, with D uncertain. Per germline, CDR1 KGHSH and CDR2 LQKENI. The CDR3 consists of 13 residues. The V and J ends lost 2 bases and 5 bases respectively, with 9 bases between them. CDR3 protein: CASSPGPGETQYF. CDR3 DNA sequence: TGTGCCAGCTCACCAGGGCCCGGGGAGACCCAGTACTTC.